Presented here are 26 T cell receptor beta chains from one specimen sequenced in a study of blood T cell repertoires in COVID-19. The table came from immunoSEQ multiplex PCR; TCRdb's copy has only in-frame clones and leaves some out. Of about 150,000 clones detected, 84% appear once; the ten largest clones hold 7.2%. The sample consisted of peripheral blood. The receptors shown here come from a woman aged 50 to 60 in a cohort sampled during active or convalescent COVID-19.

This chain joins TRBV2 and TRBJ1-3, with 7 bases lining up with TRBD1. CDR3 length: 16 amino acids. Germline loops: CDR1 SNHLY, CDR2 FYNNEI. Losses at the gene ends were 6 bases for V and 0 bases for J; bases not matched to a gene: 8. CDR3 nucleotide sequence: TGTGCCAGCAGAACGACGACAGGGCACTCTGGAAACACCATATATTTT. Its protein product is CASRTTTGHSGNTIYF.

The chain joins TRBV12-5 to TRBJ1-4; possible D gene TRBD1, 6 bases. V was cut by 1 base and J by 6 bases, with 12 bases left in between. Germline V lookup: CDR1 LGHNT, CDR2 FRNRAP. This CDR3 comprises 15 residues. The CDR3 DNA reads as TGTGCTAGTGGTTTGGGGGGATCAGGGGATGAAAAACTGTTTTTT. Translating it yields CASGLGGSGDEKLFF.

This clone appeared a few times. The gene calls are TRBV14 and TRBJ2-1; D remains ambiguous. V gave up 1 base and J gave up 5 bases, with 15 bases separating them. The CDR3 has 16 residues. Germline V gene sequence: CDR1 SGHDN, CDR2 FVKESK. The CDR3 loop reads CASSQVAATPDNEQFF. The DNA for the CDR3 is TGTGCCAGCAGCCAAGTAGCTGCGACCCCGGACAATGAGCAGTTCTTC.

The chain uses TRBV7-9 and TRBJ1-2; TRBD1 might be the D (6 bases). Per the germline V gene, CDR1 is SEHNR and CDR2 is FQNEAQ (reference sequence). The CDR3 spans 17 residues. V was clipped by 0 bases and J by 8 bases, with 22 bases between them. CDR3 region: CASSLAPGASMGRGYTF. The DNA for the CDR3 is TGTGCCAGCAGCTTAGCGCCAGGGGCCTCCATGGGGAGAGGCTACACCTTC.

There are a few counts of this clone. CDR3 region: CASSLGTLYGYTF. DNA of the CDR3: TGTGCCAGCAGCTTAGGGACACTCTATGGCTACACCTTC. The chain combines TRBV11-2 with TRBJ1-2, with D perhaps matching TRBD1 (5 bases). The V end lost 1 base, the J end lost 4 bases, and 7 bases lay between the germline ends. Germline V CDR1 and CDR2: SGHAT, FQNNGV. The CDR3 runs 13 residues.

The chain couples TRBV19 to TRBJ2-2; 8 positions match TRBD1. V was pared by 6 bases and J by 1 base, with 1 base of the junction left unmatched. CDR1 LNHDA and CDR2 SQIVND come from the germline V gene (reference sequence). The CDR3 totals 14 residues. This chain's CDR3 is CASRGQGNTGELFF. As DNA, the CDR3 is TGTGCCAGTAGAGGACAGGGGAACACCGGGGAGCTGTTTTTT.

CDR3 sequence: CASVPGTEDNEQFF. The CDR3 nucleotides read TGTGCCTCAGTCCCCGGGACTGAAGACAATGAGCAGTTCTTC. The genes are TRBV10-3 and TRBJ2-1, with D maybe TRBD2 (6 bases). Germline assignment: CDR1 ENHRY and CDR2 SYGVKD. The CDR3 consists of 14 residues. V lost 11 bases, J lost 5 bases, and 19 bases lay in between.

This clone was seen a few times. The CDR3 region is CASSPQLAYEQYF. CDR3 in DNA: TGTGCCAGCAGCCCCCAACTAGCTTACGAGCAGTACTTC. The gene calls are TRBV7-2 and TRBJ2-7; TRBD2 might be the D (6 bases). V was pared by 5 bases and J by 4 bases, with 12 bases between. Germline V gene data show CDR1 as SGHTA and CDR2 as FQGNSA. This CDR3 comprises 13 residues.

The count of this clone is one. The gene calls are TRBV18 and TRBJ1-5; perhaps TRBD1 as D (6 bases). The CDR3 is made up of 15 amino acids. Trimming took 5 bases from V and 7 from J, leaving 18 bases between them. Germline CDR1 reads KGHSH; CDR2 reads LQKENI. The CDR3, as DNA: TGTGCCAGCTCATCAACCGGGACACTCTCCCAGCCCCAGCATTTT. Its protein product is CASSSTGTLSQPQHF. Supplemented by reference TRBV18 and TRBJ1-5, the full variable domain reads NAGVMQNPRHLVRRRGQEARLRCSPMKGHSHVYWYRQLPEEGLKFMVYLQKENIIDESGMPKERFSAEFPKEGPSILRIQQVVRGDSAAYFCASSSTGTLSQPQHFGDGTRLSIL.

V and J are TRBV15 and TRBJ2-1; 7 nucleotides agree with TRBD1. V lost 4 bases, J lost 2 bases, and 2 bases stayed unmatched. Per the germline V gene, CDR1 is LNHNV and CDR2 is YYDKDF (reference sequence). CDR3 length equals 14 residues. In nucleotides, the CDR3 is TGTGCCACCAGCAACAGGGGACCCTACAATGAGCAGTTCTTC. Amino acids: CATSNRGPYNEQFF.

The chain links TRBV6-1 to TRBJ1-1; TRBD1 aligns across 7 bases. The CDR3 runs 15 residues. The germline CDR1 and CDR2 sequences are MNHNS and SASEGT. V lost 1 base to trimming and J lost 0 bases; unmatched junction nucleotides: 2. In DNA, the CDR3 is TGTGCCAGCAGTGAAGGCGGGACAGTGAACACTGAAGCTTTCTTT. Translation: CASSEGGTVNTEAFF.

V usage is TRBV11-1 and J usage is TRBJ1-1, with TRBD1 as a possible D gene (6 bases). This CDR3 is 14 amino acids long. V lost 1 base and J lost 1, with 7 bases in between. Germline V gene data show CDR1 as SGHAT and CDR2 as FQDESV (reference sequence). This CDR3 reads CASSLGRGNTEAFF. CDR3 sequence (DNA): TGTGCCAGCAGCTTAGGCAGGGGGAACACTGAAGCTTTCTTT.

V gene TRBV29-1 combines with J gene TRBJ2-5; D possibly corresponds to TRBD1 (5 bases). The CDR3 is 13 amino acids. V lost 4 bases and J 4 bases, leaving 13 bases between the germline ends. Germline lookup yields CDR1 SQVTM and CDR2 ANQGSEA. The CDR3 loop reads CSVGTTRRETQYF. The DNA for the CDR3 is TGCAGCGTTGGGACAACGAGGCGAGAGACCCAGTACTTC. Drawing the rest from reference TRBV29-1 and TRBJ2-5, the complete variable domain is SAVISQKPSRDICQRGTSLTIQCQVDSQVTMMFWYRQQPGQSLTLIATANQGSEATYESGFVIDKFPISRPNLTFSTLTVSNMSPEDSSIYLCSVGTTRRETQYFGPGTRLLVL.

The V and J genes are TRBV11-2 and TRBJ2-3, with TRBD2 identical over 16 bases. Germline V gives CDR1 SGHAT, CDR2 FQNNGV. The CDR3 contains 20 residues. V lost 0 bases, J lost 2 bases, and 8 bases stayed unmatched. The CDR3 nucleotides are TGTGCCAGCAGCTTAGAATTCTTAGGGACTAGCGGGGGGGTCACAGATACGCAGTATTTT. It translates to CASSLEFLGTSGGVTDTQYF. The variable domain in full, with the rest retrieved from reference TRBV11-2 and TRBJ2-3, is EAGVAQSPRYKIIEKRQSVAFWCNPISGHATLYWYQQILGQGPKLLIQFQNNGVVDDSQLPKDRFSAERLKGVDSTLKIQPAKLEDSAVYLCASSLEFLGTSGGVTDTQYFGPGTRLTVL.

The chain combines TRBV9 with TRBJ1-2, with a tentative D call TRBD1 (5 bases). V was cut by 1 base and J by 2 bases, with 12 bases left in between. Germline CDR1 and CDR2: SGDLS and YYNGEE. There are 15 residues in the CDR3. The CDR3 is CASSVSAGQNYGYTF. The CDR3 region has the DNA TGTGCCAGCAGCGTATCCGCAGGGCAAAACTATGGCTACACCTTC.

The chain is built from TRBV4-1 and TRBJ2-2; 11 bases line up with TRBD1. Looked up from germline, CDR1 is MGHRA and CDR2 is YSYEKL. The CDR3 extends over 19 amino acids. With 4 bases clipped from V and 5 bases from J, the junction kept 15 bases outside the gene matches. CDR3 sequence (DNA): TGCGCCAGCAGCCTCCCGGGACAGGGGGGAAGGAGACTAACCGGGGAGCTGTTTTTT. Translation gives CASSLPGQGGRRLTGELFF.

This clone came up a few times. The V call is TRBV7-2, the J call TRBJ1-4, with 8 bases aligning to TRBD1. CDR1 is SGHTA, CDR2 FQGNSA, per germline. This CDR3 region has 16 residues. With 1 base clipped from V and 4 bases from J, the junction kept 5 bases outside the gene matches. Here the CDR3 DNA reads TGTGCCAGCAGCTTAGAAGACAGGGGCTATAATGAAAAACTGTTTTTT. As protein: CASSLEDRGYNEKLFF.

This chain connects TRBV4-3 to TRBJ1-1; D not resolved. Germline loops: CDR1 LGHNA, CDR2 YSLEER. This CDR3 region has 14 residues. Trimming removed 0 bases at V and 4 bases at J, with 9 bases between. The CDR3 loop is CASSQDKAGTEAFF. The CDR3 DNA follows: TGCGCCAGCAGCCAAGATAAGGCGGGCACTGAAGCTTTCTTT.

The chain uses TRBV4-1 and TRBJ1-2; the match to TRBD1 covers 9 bases. Unmatched junction bases numbered 3, after V lost 2 bases and J lost 8 bases. The germline gives CDR1 MGHRA, CDR2 YSYEKL. The CDR3 runs to 13 residues. In nucleotides, the CDR3 is TGCGCCAGCAGCCAAAACAGGGGGCAGGGCTACACCTTC. Its protein product is CASSQNRGQGYTF.

The V and J genes are TRBV10-1 and TRBJ1-3; 7 bases agree with TRBD1. From germline, CDR1 is WNHNN and CDR2 SYGVQD (reference sequence). The CDR3 is 17 amino acids. With V trimmed by 2 bases and J by 3 bases, 10 bases remained unmatched. The CDR3 loop reads CASSELPHTGVGNTIYF. The CDR3 DNA sequence: TGCGCCAGCAGTGAGCTCCCCCACACAGGGGTTGGAAACACCATATATTTT.

The chain links TRBV7-7 to TRBJ2-2, with 8 bases fitting TRBD1. This CDR3 comprises 14 residues. CDR1 and CDR2 from the germline V gene are SSHAT and FNYEAQ (reference sequence). The junction had 6 bases not matched to a gene; V was cut back by 5 bases and J by 7 bases. The CDR3 region has the DNA TGTGCCAGCAGCGGACAGGGTTTGGGCGGGGAGCTGTTTTTT. It yields the protein CASSGQGLGGELFF.

This chain uses TRBV7-2 with TRBJ2-7; unclear D gene. The CDR3 runs to 15 residues. With 2 bases removed from V and 3 bases from J, the gap between germline ends came to 14 bases. Germline CDR1 is SGHTA and CDR2 is FQGNSA. The CDR3 loop reads CASSLIPARNYEQYF. The CDR3 nucleotides are TGTGCCAGCAGCTTAATCCCCGCCAGGAACTACGAGCAGTACTTC.

A few counts support this clone. This same CDR3 is encoded by further DNA sequences in the sample. This chain links TRBV19 with TRBJ2-3; 13 bases match TRBD2. Germline trimming cut 3 bases from V and 4 bases from J; bases unmatched to any gene: 4. This CDR3 region has 16 residues. Germline loops: CDR1 LNHDA, CDR2 SQIVND (reference sequence). CDR3 amino acids: CASSIPLAGGSDTQYF. In DNA form, the CDR3 reads TGTGCCAGTAGTATCCCACTAGCGGGGGGGTCAGATACGCAGTATTTT.

The gene calls are TRBV19 and TRBJ2-1; 10 bases are shared with TRBD2. The CDR3 contains 18 residues. Trimming at V came to 6 bases and at J to 0 bases, leaving 11 bases not matched to a gene. CDR1 is LNHDA and CDR2 is SQIVND in the germline V gene (reference sequence). The CDR3 bases are TGTGCCAGTAGCCACACCCACCTAGCGGGGGCCTCCTACAATGAGCAGTTCTTC. Translating it yields CASSHTHLAGASYNEQFF.

The chain carries TRBV12-3 or TRBV12-4 and TRBJ1-2; D not certain. The CDR3 consists of 12 residues. Trimming shortened V by 4 bases and J by 8 bases, and 11 bases separated the two germline ends. CDR3 amino acids: CASSSRLAGYTF. The CDR3 bases are TGTGCCAGCAGTTCAAGACTTGCGGGCTACACCTTC.

The rearrangement links TRBV7-2 to TRBJ2-1; 9 bases agree with TRBD2. V dropped 5 bases and J dropped 12; count of bases not matched to a gene: 11. The CDR3 spans 14 residues. Germline CDR1 and CDR2: SGHTA and FQGNSA. CDR3 nucleotide sequence: TGTGCCAGCAGCCCGAACCAGGGACTAGCCGCGCAGTTCTTC. Amino acid sequence: CASSPNQGLAAQFF.